A selection of T cell receptor beta chains follows, all from one sample in a study of spatial heterogeneity in lung cancer. TCRdb reprocessed the 5' RACE reads with MiXCR, giving one entry per CDR3 protein. The sample yields fewer than 55,000 distinct CDR3 sequences, 7.4% seen once. Sample: PBMCs, taken at follow-up. All receptors derive from a female donor with early-stage non-small cell lung cancer. Each CDR3 is given with its conserved first and last residue. A D gene is named only where the DNA matches it firmly. The size field is filled for only some rows; it gives once, few, many or a size class.

cdr3_nt,cdr3_aa,clone_size,d_call,j_call,v_call
TGTGCCAGCAGCCTGAAGGGCGGCTACACCTTC,CASSLKGGYTF,-,-,TRBJ1-2,TRBV14
TGCGCCAGCAGCTTGGTCCCACCAGGTAACGATGAGCAGTTCTTC,CASSLVPPGNDEQFF,many,-,TRBJ2-1,TRBV5-1
TGTGCCAGCAGTTTAATAGCCCCCGGCGGGGAGCTGTTTTTT,CASSLIAPGGELFF,many,-,TRBJ2-2,TRBV12-3/TRBV12-4
TGCAGTGCCCCGCCCCTGGGGGCGTGGGGCAATCAGCCCCAGCATTTT,CSAPPLGAWGNQPQHF,once,-,TRBJ1-5,TRBV20-1
TGTGCCAGCGGGGGCCTCCAAGAGACCCAGTACTTC,CASGGLQETQYF,-,-,TRBJ2-5,TRBV3-1
TGCGCCAGCAGCCAAGCCGTAGCGGGGGGGCACACCGGGGAGCTGTTTTTT,CASSQAVAGGHTGELFF,many,TRBD2,TRBJ2-2,TRBV4-1
TGTGCCAGCACCGGGACTAGCGGCGCAGGGACCCAGTACTTC,CASTGTSGAGTQYF,many,TRBD2,TRBJ2-5,TRBV25-1
TGTGCCAGCAGATTAAGCGGGGGTGGAAAGACCCAGTACTTC,CASRLSGGGKTQYF,many,TRBD2,TRBJ2-5,TRBV7-2
TGTGCCAGCAGCCGAGGGGGTTGGTCTGGGGCCAACGTCCTGACTTTC,CASSRGGWSGANVLTF,many,-,TRBJ2-6,TRBV14
TGTGCCAGCTCCCAATGGGGGGCTGATGGAGGTTCACCCCTCCACTTT,CASSQWGADGGSPLHF,-,-,TRBJ1-6,TRBV18
TGTGCCATCAGGTCGCATCAAAGTAACTATGGCTACACCTTC,CAIRSHQSNYGYTF,many,-,TRBJ1-2,TRBV10-3
TGTCAAGCGGGGGCCGAGTACCAAGAGACCCAGTACTTC,CQAGAEYQETQYF,many,TRBD2,TRBJ2-5,TRBV6-2/TRBV6-3
TGCGCCAGCAGCCAAGATTCGTGGGGACAGGGGTCATTCGAGCAGTACTTC,CASSQDSWGQGSFEQYF,many,TRBD1,TRBJ2-7,TRBV4-1
TGTGCCAGCAGTTTCCCCAGGGCGGATGGCTACACCTTC,CASSFPRADGYTF,many,-,TRBJ1-2,TRBV28
TGTGCCAGCAGTAACCCGATCGATGAGCAGTTCTTC,CASSNPIDEQFF,many,-,TRBJ2-1,TRBV6-2/TRBV6-3
TGTGCCAGCTCACTGACTGACAGCCCTAACTATGGCTACACCTTC,CASSLTDSPNYGYTF,few,-,TRBJ1-2,TRBV18
TGCAGTGCTTCCGAGGGGGCACCTAATGAAAAACTGTTTTTT,CSASEGAPNEKLFF,-,TRBD1,TRBJ1-4,TRBV20-1
TGTGCCAGCAGCCCACAAATCCTGACGAACACCGGGGAGCTGTTTTTT,CASSPQILTNTGELFF,many,-,TRBJ2-2,TRBV9
TGTGCCAGCAGACCCAATCCTAGCGGGGGAACCAATGAGCAGTTCTTC,CASRPNPSGGTNEQFF,many,TRBD2,TRBJ2-1,TRBV6-5
TGTGCCAGCAGCCCGTTCGGGGGCCTAGTCAAAAACATTCAGTACTTC,CASSPFGGLVKNIQYF,few,-,TRBJ2-4,TRBV7-3
TGTGCCAGCAGTTGGGACAGGGGTGATTCGGAGACCCAGTACTTC,CASSWDRGDSETQYF,-,TRBD1,TRBJ2-5,TRBV6-5
TGTGCCATCAGTGGGACGGACACGAGCACAGATACGCAGTATTTT,CAISGTDTSTDTQYF,-,-,TRBJ2-3,TRBV10-3
TGTGCCAGCTCATACAGGGCTGAAGCTTTCTTT,CASSYRAEAFF,many,-,TRBJ1-1,TRBV19
TGCAGCGTAATCAGAATCATGAACACTGAAGCTTTCTTT,CSVIRIMNTEAFF,many,-,TRBJ1-1,TRBV29-1
TGTGCCAGCAGCGTGGGACTCGCTGATCAGCCCCAGCATTTT,CASSVGLADQPQHF,-,-,TRBJ1-5,TRBV9
TGTGCCAGCAGTGGATCAACAGGGAGAGGGGCCAACGTCCTGACTTTC,CASSGSTGRGANVLTF,many,-,TRBJ2-6,TRBV28
TGCAGTGCTAGAGAACAGGGATTAGCCAAAAACATTCAGTACTTC,CSAREQGLAKNIQYF,few,-,TRBJ2-4,TRBV20-1
TGCAGTGCTAGTGGGACAGGGGGCTTTCATTTGGAGCAGTATTTT,CSASGTGGFHLEQYF,-,TRBD1,TRBJ2-3,TRBV20-1
TGCGCCAGCAGCTTGGAGACAGGGGCCTTTAACACTGAAGCTTTCTTT,CASSLETGAFNTEAFF,many,TRBD1,TRBJ1-1,TRBV5-1
TGCGCCAGCAGCTTTACGACTAGCGGGGGCCCCACAGATACGCAGTATTTT,CASSFTTSGGPTDTQYF,many,TRBD2,TRBJ2-3,TRBV5-1